Listed below are T cell receptor beta chains from one sample, sequenced in a study of shared clonotypes between healthy human individuals. Clones were sequenced by immunoSEQ multiplex PCR, and TCRdb holds only the in-frame ones, with some missing. The table shows some 350,000 clones, with roughly 70% occurring only once. Input material: memory CD4+ T cells sorted from blood. The receptors shown here come from a man aged 25-45 years in good health. The CDR3 runs from the conserved cysteine through the conserved F or W. D genes are given only for firm matches. The size entry is marked missing in some rows and otherwise reads once, few, many or a size class.

>TRBJ2-2|NA|many|TRBV7-2
CASSPRVGRGETGELFF
TGTGCCAGCAGCCCCCGAGTGGGGCGGGGAGAAACCGGGGAGCTGTTTTTT
>TRBJ2-7|NA|NA|TRBV29-1
CSVEGSALGEQYF
TGCAGCGTTGAAGGCTCCGCTCTTGGTGAGCAGTACTTC
>TRBJ2-6|NA|NA|TRBV14
CASSQKDSGANVLTF
TGTGCCAGCAGCCAAAAGGACTCTGGGGCCAACGTCCTGACTTTC
>TRBJ1-1|NA|NA|TRBV29-1
CSVSKGWGMNTEAFF
TGCAGCGTCTCCAAAGGGTGGGGGATGAACACTGAAGCTTTCTTT
>TRBJ2-3|TRBD1|NA|TRBV5-4
CASSPRQGGTDTQYF
TGTGCCAGCAGCCCTCGACAGGGAGGCACAGATACGCAGTATTTT
>TRBJ1-1|NA|few|TRBV29-1
CSTTQSDTEAFF
TGCAGCACGACGCAATCAGACACTGAAGCTTTCTTT
>TRBJ2-7|TRBD2|few|TRBV19
CASSIQGAGGNPYEQYF
TGTGCCAGTAGTATCCAAGGAGCGGGAGGAAACCCCTACGAGCAGTACTTC
>TRBJ1-1|NA|NA|TRBV19
CASSIFTRPGNTEAFF
TGTGCCAGTAGTATTTTCACCCGCCCCGGTAACACTGAAGCTTTCTTT
>TRBJ2-4|TRBD1|NA|TRBV7-9
CASSPRTGDGIQYF
TGTGCCAGCAGCCCACGGACAGGGGACGGCATTCAGTACTTC
>TRBJ2-6|NA|NA|TRBV1
CTSSQDPRVPRSGANVLTF
TGCACCAGCAGCCAAGATCCCAGGGTTCCCAGGTCTGGGGCCAACGTCCTGACTTTC
>TRBJ2-1|NA|NA|TRBV9
CASSRGQNNEQFF
TGTGCCAGCAGCCGTGGACAAAACAATGAGCAGTTCTTC
>TRBJ2-7|TRBD2|NA|TRBV28
CASGGSNGYEQYF
TGTGCCAGCGGCGGGAGTAATGGGTACGAGCAGTACTTC
>TRBJ1-2|NA|NA|TRBV11-2
CASSALTGFGYTF
TGTGCCAGCAGCGCACTAACAGGGTTCGGCTACACCTTC
>TRBJ1-2|NA|once|TRBV20-1
CSVPMYDGYTF
TGCAGTGTCCCAATGTACGATGGCTACACCTTC
>TRBJ1-1|NA|NA|TRBV6-4
CASSATSRNTEAFF
TGTGCCAGCAGTGCTACCAGCAGGAACACTGAAGCTTTCTTT
>TRBJ2-3|TRBD1|NA|TRBV5-4
CASSWDRGRIDTQYF
TGTGCCAGCAGCTGGGACAGGGGGCGGATAGATACGCAGTATTTT
>TRBJ2-7|NA|NA|TRBV5-1
CASSLFFRGGYEQYF
TGCGCCAGCAGCTTGTTCTTTAGGGGAGGCTACGAGCAGTACTTC
>TRBJ2-5|TRBD1|few|TRBV2
CASSGQGKETQYF
TGTGCCAGCAGTGGACAGGGGAAAGAGACCCAGTACTTC
>TRBJ2-3|TRBD2|NA|TRBV29-1
CSVREGLPSTDTQYF
TGCAGCGTGAGGGAGGGTTTGCCCAGCACAGATACGCAGTATTTT
>TRBJ1-2|NA|NA|TRBV6-1
CASSEANSYTF
TGTGCCAGCAGTGAAGCGAACAGCTACACCTTC
>TRBJ2-2|NA|NA|TRBV5-1
CASSLFQGSPGELFF
TGCGCCAGCAGCTTGTTCCAGGGGTCGCCCGGGGAGCTGTTTTTT
>TRBJ2-3|TRBD1|NA|TRBV2
CASRDRADTQYF
TGTGCCAGCAGGGACAGGGCAGATACGCAGTATTTT
>TRBJ1-1|NA|NA|TRBV5-1
CASSPQYGAGSEAFF
TGCGCCAGCAGCCCCCAGTACGGGGCAGGGAGCGAGGCTTTCTTT
>TRBJ1-1|TRBD1|NA|TRBV2
CASSELGQGATNTEAFF
TGTGCCAGCAGTGAATTAGGACAGGGGGCAACAAACACTGAAGCTTTCTTT
>TRBJ1-1|NA|few|TRBV5-1
CASSSGGARANTEAFF
TGCGCCAGCAGCTCTGGGGGGGCAAGAGCGAACACTGAAGCTTTCTTT
>TRBJ2-1|TRBD2|NA|TRBV5-8
CASSPGGLAAYNEQFF
TGTGCCAGCAGCCCAGGGGGACTAGCGGCCTACAATGAGCAGTTCTTC
>TRBJ2-2|NA|many|TRBV5-8
CASSWAWGQDTGELFF
TGTGCCAGCAGCTGGGCGTGGGGGCAGGACACCGGGGAGCTGTTTTTT
>TRBJ2-1|NA|NA|TRBV10-3
CAISESGMNEQFF
TGTGCCATCAGTGAGTCGGGGATGAATGAGCAGTTCTTC
>TRBJ2-1|TRBD2|few|TRBV7-2
CASSRTSGSYNEQFF
TGTGCCAGCAGCCGAACTAGCGGTTCCTACAATGAGCAGTTCTTC
>TRBJ2-5|TRBD2|NA|TRBV6-5
CASSYGVSGGETQYF
TGTGCCAGCAGTTACGGGGTCTCGGGAGGGGAGACCCAGTACTTC
>TRBJ1-2|NA|NA|TRBV6-6
CASSSGPPNYGYTF
TGTGCCAGCAGTTCCGGACCTCCTAACTATGGCTACACCTTC
>TRBJ2-7|NA|once|TRBV19
CASSIGTALSYEQYF
TGTGCCAGTAGTATAGGGACAGCCTTATCCTACGAGCAGTACTTC
>TRBJ2-3|NA|NA|TRBV2
CASSAQASTDTQYF
TGTGCCAGCAGTGCGCAAGCTAGCACAGATACGCAGTATTTT
>TRBJ2-1|NA|NA|TRBV11-3
CASSLHSTSYNEQFF
TGTGCCAGCAGCCTCCATTCAACCTCCTACAATGAGCAGTTCTTC
>TRBJ2-1|NA|NA|TRBV15
CATSSRDTIYNEQFF
TGTGCCACCAGCAGCCGGGACACGATCTACAATGAGCAGTTCTTC
>TRBJ1-3|NA|few|TRBV5-1
CASSFEGFSGNTIYF
TGCGCCAGCAGCTTCGAGGGGTTCTCTGGAAACACCATATATTTT
>TRBJ1-3|NA|NA|TRBV28
CASSLVGYSGNTIYF
TGTGCCAGCAGTTTGGTGGGGTACTCGGGAAACACCATATATTTT
>TRBJ2-7|NA|few|TRBV15
CATSPGTLLYEQYF
TGTGCCACCTCGCCGGGGACCCTGCTCTACGAGCAGTACTTC
>TRBJ2-3|TRBD1|NA|TRBV10-2
CASLPRDSSTDTQYF
TGCGCCAGCTTACCCCGGGACAGTAGCACAGATACGCAGTATTTT
>TRBJ2-1|TRBD2|NA|TRBV5-4
CASSLARGTSGINEQFF
TGTGCCAGCAGCTTGGCAAGGGGGACTAGCGGGATCAATGAGCAGTTCTTC
>TRBJ1-1|TRBD1|NA|TRBV2
CASSGQTGRSAAFF
TGTGCCAGCAGTGGACAGACAGGGAGGTCTGCAGCTTTCTTT
>TRBJ1-5|NA|once|TRBV19
CASSLRKPGPNSNQPQHF
TGTGCCAGTAGTTTACGAAAACCGGGACCAAATAGCAATCAGCCCCAGCATTTT